Listed below are T cell receptor beta chains from one sample, sequenced in a study of shared clonotypes between healthy human individuals. Some clones are missing from TCRdb's copy, which holds only in-frame ones; the method was immunoSEQ multiplex PCR. Among nearly 1,000,000 clones listed, 76% were seen once. The sample comprised memory CD4+ T cells sorted from blood. The receptors derive from a man between 18 and 35 years old in good health. Each CDR3 is given with its conserved first and last residue. The order of the fields is D gene, V gene, CDR3 protein. A D gene is named only where the DNA matches it firmly.

NA | TRBV5-1 | CASSLAVGNTGELFF
NA | TRBV29-1 | CSVCPMNTEAFF
NA | TRBV29-1 | CSVRLDVEQFF
NA | TRBV7-2 | CASSPRGATSYEQYF
NA | TRBV19 | CASSSLADTQYF
NA | TRBV5-4 | CASSNQGGPYNEQFF
TRBD2 | TRBV19 | CASSPLSSGRAPYEQYF
TRBD1 | TRBV7-6 | CASSLKGGQGASEAFF
NA | TRBV6-5 | CASSYSATPYGYTF
NA | TRBV2 | CASSVSTEGYTF
NA | TRBV5-6 | CASSLIDEQFF
TRBD1 | TRBV19 | CASSRTSGGHEKLFF
NA | TRBV28 | CASSKLQGNYGYTF
NA | TRBV27 | CASSLTVTLSEQYF
NA | TRBV5-4 | CASSLEGSGSSSYEQYF
NA | TRBV14 | CASSPGGGLTPLHF
NA | TRBV11-2 | CASSLGLREFF
NA | TRBV9 | CASSVERTKENIQYF
TRBD2 | TRBV6-5 | CASSSGLAGYNEQFF
NA | TRBV5-4 | CASSLVAENIQYF
NA | TRBV2 | CASSEVGWQGNTGELFF
NA | TRBV6-6 | CASTEMDYSYEQYF
NA | TRBV6-8 | CASSTGGNQPQHF
NA | TRBV18 | CASSQDLNYGYTF
NA | TRBV4-1 | CASSLLKAGIYNSPLHF
NA | TRBV5-1 | CASSFLTGQETQYF
TRBD1 | TRBV19 | CASDSGQGIYGYTF
NA | TRBV15 | CATSRGDWNYEQYF
NA | TRBV7-8 | CASSLVLQGTNTEAFF
NA | TRBV6-1 | CASRPPGGGGTEAFF
NA | TRBV7-9 | CASSLSGSEKLFF
TRBD1 | TRBV5-1 | CASSPGTGGSHEQYF
NA | TRBV11-2 | CASSLAGEGLYGYTF
NA | TRBV5-1 | CASSLGRGWESPLHF
TRBD1 | TRBV10-2 | CASRPGEGGSAKNIQYF
TRBD2 | TRBV7-3 | CASSSRGGVNEQFF
TRBD2 | TRBV5-1 | CASSSGTSGARDTQYF
TRBD2 | TRBV5-6 | CASSFLAAYEQYF
NA | TRBV18 | CASSAGEGGSPLHF
NA | TRBV5-8 | CASSLEGGGTDTQYF
NA | TRBV2 | CASSLQGGLANYGYTF
NA | TRBV15 | CATSRDSGRPTGELFF
NA | TRBV5-1 | CASSLDVGNYNEQFF
NA | TRBV11-2 | CASSGGTKSNQPQHF
TRBD1 | TRBV19 | CASSTMRGLGETQYF
NA | TRBV5-4 | CASSPGTGSREQYF
NA | TRBV5-1 | CASSLGGQADYEQYF
NA | TRBV14 | CASSQVAGSLSGNTIYF
TRBD1 | TRBV4-1 | CASSQDRQGAETQYF
NA | TRBV6-5 | CASSWDLASSGNTIYF
NA | TRBV10-3 | CAIRSGTRNTGELFF
TRBD1 | TRBV15 | CATKKDTGAYEQYF